This T cell receptor (beta chain) is from a study of shared clonotypes between healthy human individuals. Per the original data handling: Filtering of immunoSEQ junctional sequences could not match full-length read filtering. The protocol was immunoSEQ multiplex PCR, while the TCRdb copy is restricted to in-frame clones and leaves out a portion. V and J calls and clone size follow that table, whereas D and trimming were derived from the DNA. This table holds about 680,000 clones, about 91% found once. V was clipped by 6 bases and J by 4 bases; unmatched bases: 8. This CDR3 comprises 14 residues. Germline CDR1 MNHEY, CDR2 SVGAGI. Naive CD8 cells, CD45RO-negative and positively selected for CCR7, excluded terminally differentiated effector memory CD45RA+ cells.

The clonotype originates from a man aged 30 to 45 in good health. Specimen: naive CD8+ T cells sorted from blood. V is TRBV6-5 and J is TRBJ2-7, with TRBD1 matching over 8 bases. CDR3: CASRDGTGAYEQYF. CDR3 nucleotides: TGTGCCAGCAGAGACGGGACAGGAGCTTACGAGCAGTACTTC.